A single sample gave rise to the 2 T cell receptor beta chains below, sequenced in a study of blood T cell repertoires in COVID-19. The data were produced by immunoSEQ multiplex PCR, yet TCRdb's version contains in-frame clones alone and is incomplete. The table lists 200,000 to 250,000 clones, 90% of them singletons. Material: PBMCs or T cells enriched from blood (not recorded which). The receptors derive from a man younger than 40 who had been exposed to COVID-19.

The sample holds one count of this clone. The chain couples TRBV27 to TRBJ1-5, with D unresolved. The CDR3 runs 12 residues. Germline-derived CDR1 and CDR2 are MNHEY and SMNVEV (reference sequence). Trimming removed 6 bases from V and 3 bases from J, with 6 bases in between. Here the CDR3 DNA reads TGTGCCAGCAGCCCCTCCAATCAGCCCCAGCATTTT. This sequence encodes CASSPSNQPQHF.

This clone was recorded only once. The chain combines TRBV30 with TRBJ2-3, with 14 bases identical to TRBD2. Germline CDR1 and CDR2: GTSNPN and SVGIG (reference sequence). The CDR3 length is 17 residues. Trimming cost V 4 bases and J 2 bases; bases outside gene matches: 8. In DNA, the CDR3 is TGTGCCTGGACACAAGGGACTAGCGGGGGTCACACAGATACGCAGTATTTT. Residues: CAWTQGTSGGHTDTQYF.